These 8 T cell receptor beta chains originate from one sample sequenced in a study of T cell responses to AZD1222 COVID-19 vaccine. This table comes from immunoSEQ multiplex PCR, and its TCRdb copy is limited to in-frame clones, with some not included. The sample has under 150,000 clones, 92% seen once. The sequences come from peripheral blood, collected 28 days after the second AZD1222 dose. These receptors were obtained from an adult who received the AZD1222 COVID-19 vaccine.

J is TRBJ2-3 and V is TRBV7-2, with unresolved D. The ends were cut back, 3 bases at V and 0 bases at J, with 4 bases in the middle. Germline V gives CDR1 SGHTA, CDR2 FQGNSA. The CDR3 is 13 residues long. The CDR3 nucleotides read TGTGCCAGCAGCTTTGTCAGCACAGATACGCAGTATTTT. Translating gives CASSFVSTDTQYF.

The chain carries TRBV2 and TRBJ1-6; D not certain. Germline lookup yields CDR1 SNHLY and CDR2 FYNNEI. This CDR3 comprises 13 residues. V was shortened by 6 bases and J by 7 bases, with 10 bases between the two germline ends. The CDR3 region has the DNA TGTGCCAGCAGGGCCAGTTTCAATTCACCCCTCCACTTT. Its translation is CASRASFNSPLHF.

The chain combines TRBV2 with TRBJ2-7; D is undetermined. The CDR3 runs to 14 residues. The germline V gene has CDR1 SNHLY and CDR2 FYNNEI. Trimming took off 2 bases at V and 0 bases at J, with 8 bases between the two ends. CDR3 sequence reads: CASSETLLSYEQYF. For the CDR3, the DNA is TGTGCCAGCAGTGAAACTCTCCTCTCCTACGAGCAGTACTTC.

CDR3 DNA: TGCGCCAGCAGCTTAAGTGGGACCTCCTGGGATGCTTTCTTT. This translates into CASSLSGTSWDAFF. The chain employs TRBV5-1 and TRBJ1-1; TRBD1 is a possible D gene (5 bases). CDR3 length: 14 amino acids. V gave up 2 bases and J gave up 11 bases, with 19 bases separating them. Germline values: CDR1 SGHRS, CDR2 YFSETQ.

The J gene is TRBJ1-1, the V gene TRBV30; 8 bases map to TRBD1. With V trimmed by 2 bases and J by 11 bases, 25 bases remained unmatched. Germline V gene data show CDR1 as GTSNPN and CDR2 as SVGIG (reference sequence). The CDR3 contains 18 residues. DNA of the CDR3: TGTGCCTGGAGTCCAGGCCGGACAGGGAGGACCTTGGGATCTAGCGCTTTCTTT. Its translation: CAWSPGRTGRTLGSSAFF.

This chain connects TRBV6-5 to TRBJ2-7; 8 bases are shared with TRBD2. The junction had 3 bases not matched to a gene; V was cut back by 0 bases and J by 2 bases. Germline CDR1 MNHEY, CDR2 SVGAGI. The CDR3 is made up of 15 amino acids. The CDR3 bases are TGTGCCAGCAGTTACTCCGGCGGGGGGACCTACGAGCAGTACTTC. This gives the protein CASSYSGGGTYEQYF.

The chain links TRBV4-1 to TRBJ2-1; D gene ambiguous. Trimming stripped 4 bases from V and 8 bases from J, with 9 bases between. Per germline, CDR1 MGHRA and CDR2 YSYEKL. This CDR3 has 12 amino acids. The CDR3 reads CASSPTMYEQFF. The DNA of the CDR3 is TGCGCCAGCAGCCCTACGATGTATGAGCAGTTCTTC.

The chain links TRBV28 to TRBJ1-5, with D uncertain. V was pared by 7 bases and J by 0 bases, with 19 bases between. The CDR3 has 17 amino acids. Germline-derived CDR1 and CDR2 are MDHEN and SYDVKM. The CDR3 spells CASTSPGLELSNQPQHF. CDR3 bases: TGTGCCAGCACTAGTCCGGGTTTGGAGCTTAGCAATCAGCCCCAGCATTTT.